The 9 T cell receptor beta chains listed next were all sequenced from one sample in a study of immune heterogeneity within non-small cell lung tumors. Each sample used about 650 ng of genomic DNA from bulk tumor tissue. Surgeons took several biopsies per primary tumor, spaced far apart, during surgery. The patients were newly diagnosed with non-small cell lung cancer, had not been treated, and had curative surgery. TCR beta CDR3 was amplified by multiplex PCR using 32 V and 13 J primers. Each CDR3 protein is one row after TCRdb ran MiXCR on the multiplex PCR reads. The repertoire consists of roughly 15,000 distinct CDR3 sequences, with 30% to 35% occurring once and the leading ten covering roughly 15%. Sequenced material: lung tumor tissue. The source of these receptors is a woman between 50 and 59 years old with non-small cell lung cancer.

There are many counts of this clonotype. The chain couples TRBV2 to TRBJ2-3; D gene unclear. The CDR3 is 16 residues long. Per germline, CDR1 SNHLY and CDR2 FYNNEI. Trimming pared 2 bases from V and 0 bases from J, leaving 12 bases between. The CDR3 spells CASSEMGNPSTDTQYF. CDR3 DNA sequence: TGTGCCAGCAGTGAAATGGGGAACCCTAGCACAGATACGCAGTATTTT.

This clonotype was observed many times. V usage is TRBV7-9 and J usage is TRBJ2-7, with D hard to call. Looked up from germline, CDR1 is SEHNR and CDR2 is FQNEAQ (reference sequence). V lost 5 bases and J 5 bases, leaving 7 bases between the germline ends. The CDR3 loop spans 11 amino acids. Written as DNA, the CDR3 is TGTGCCAGCAGCCACGACAACGAGCAGTACTTC. Protein product: CASSHDNEQYF.

In regard to this clonotype: A much larger clone sits a single nucleotide away, making a read error possible. This rearrangement joins TRBV20-1 to TRBJ2-1, with D perhaps being TRBD1 or TRBD2 (5 bases each). Germline CDR1 DFQATT, CDR2 SNEGSKA (reference sequence). The CDR3 loop spans 13 amino acids. Trimming left V 4 bases short and J 10 bases short, with 17 bases between. DNA of the CDR3: TGCAGTGCTACCTCCGGGGACCATAGGGAGCAGTTCTTC. Translation gives CSATSGDHREQFF.

This clonotype was counted many times. The J gene is TRBJ2-5, the V gene TRBV28; 10 bases agree with TRBD2. Trimming took 3 bases from V and 4 from J; bases not matched to a gene: 11. CDR3 size: 17 residues. Germline assignment: CDR1 MDHEN and CDR2 SYDVKM. CDR3 DNA sequence: TGTGCCAGCAGTTTGGTTAGCGGGGGGAAGTTTTCAGAGACCCAGTACTTC. Its protein product is CASSLVSGGKFSETQYF. The complete variable domain, with remaining parts taken from reference TRBV28 and TRBJ2-5, reads DVKVTQSSRYLVKRTGEKVFLECVQDMDHENMFWYRQDPGLGLRLIYFSYDVKMKEKGDIPEGYSVSREKKERFSLILESASTNQTSMYLCASSLVSGGKFSETQYFGPGTRLLVL.

The rearrangement joins TRBV12-3 or TRBV12-4 to TRBJ1-1; TRBD1 aligns across 9 bases. Losses at the gene ends were 6 bases for V and 4 bases for J; bases not matched to a gene: 9. The CDR3 has 15 amino acids. The CDR3 bases are TGTGCCAGCAGCCCACTTCCGGGACAGGGCACTGAAGCTTTCTTT. Translation: CASSPLPGQGTEAFF.

V usage is TRBV11-2 and J usage is TRBJ2-7, with 9 bases that match TRBD1. This CDR3 spans 17 amino acids. J gave up 3 bases and V 5 bases, and 14 bases lay outside the gene matches. The germline V gene has CDR1 SGHAT and CDR2 FQNNGV. The chain's CDR3 is CASSTRAGQGKLYEQYF. CDR3 coding DNA: TGTGCCAGCAGCACACGAGCGGGACAGGGTAAACTCTACGAGCAGTACTTC.

This clonotype was seen repeatedly, ten times or more. This sequence joins TRBV6-5 and TRBJ1-2, with TRBD1 matching 9 bases. The CDR3 spans 19 residues. The trim removed 0 bases at V and 3 bases at J, leaving 14 bases unmatched. In germline, CDR1 is MNHEY, CDR2 SVGAGI. CDR3 protein: CASSYSLKPWTGAHYGYTF. CDR3 nucleotide sequence: TGTGCCAGCAGTTACTCCCTCAAACCTTGGACAGGGGCTCACTATGGCTACACCTTC.

This clonotype was counted ten times or more. The chain has TRBV5-5 and TRBJ2-1; 7 bases are shared with TRBD2. V was clipped by 0 bases and J by 7 bases; unmatched bases: 1. Per germline, CDR1 SGHKS and CDR2 YYEKEE (reference sequence). This CDR3 comprises 13 residues. The CDR3 DNA is TGTGCCAGCAGCTTGGCGGGAGGAAATGAGCAGTTCTTC. Amino acids: CASSLAGGNEQFF.

The sample holds many counts of this clonotype. The chain uses TRBV18 and TRBJ2-7; TRBD2 is a possible D gene (6 bases). Germline CDR1 and CDR2: KGHSH and LQKENI. Trimming took off 2 bases at V and 5 bases at J, with 25 bases between the two ends. This CDR3 is built from 18 residues. This CDR3 reads CASSPNPGLSTPSNEQYF. CDR3 DNA: TGTGCCAGCTCACCAAATCCGGGACTCTCGACCCCGTCGAACGAGCAGTACTTC.